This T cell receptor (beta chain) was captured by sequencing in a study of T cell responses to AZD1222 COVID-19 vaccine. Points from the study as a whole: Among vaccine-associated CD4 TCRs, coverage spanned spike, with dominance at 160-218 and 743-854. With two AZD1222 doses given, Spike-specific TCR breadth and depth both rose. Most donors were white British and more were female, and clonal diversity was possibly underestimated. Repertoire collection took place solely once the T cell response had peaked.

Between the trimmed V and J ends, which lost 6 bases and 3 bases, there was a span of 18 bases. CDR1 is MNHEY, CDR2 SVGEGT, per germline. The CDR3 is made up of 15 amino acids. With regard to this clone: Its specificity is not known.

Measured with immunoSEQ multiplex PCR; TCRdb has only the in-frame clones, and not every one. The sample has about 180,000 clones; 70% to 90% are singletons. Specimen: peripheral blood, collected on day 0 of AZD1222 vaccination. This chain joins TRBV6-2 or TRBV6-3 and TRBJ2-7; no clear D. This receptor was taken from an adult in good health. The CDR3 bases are TGTGCCAGCAGCCTAAAGGCAGGCTGGAACTACGAGCAGTACTTC. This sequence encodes CASSLKAGWNYEQYF.